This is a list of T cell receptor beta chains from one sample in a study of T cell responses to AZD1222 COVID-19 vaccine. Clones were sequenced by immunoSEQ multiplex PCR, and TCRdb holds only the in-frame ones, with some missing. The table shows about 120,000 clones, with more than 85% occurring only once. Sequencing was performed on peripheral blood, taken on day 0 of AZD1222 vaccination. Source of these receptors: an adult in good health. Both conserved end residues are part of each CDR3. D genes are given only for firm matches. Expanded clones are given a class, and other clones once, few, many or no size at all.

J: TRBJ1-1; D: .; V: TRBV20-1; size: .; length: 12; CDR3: CSASYPNTEAFF
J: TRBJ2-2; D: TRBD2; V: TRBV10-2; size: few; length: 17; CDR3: CASSESGTSGVTGELFF
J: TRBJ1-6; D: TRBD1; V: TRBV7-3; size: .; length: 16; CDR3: CASSLGTGTGSSPLHF
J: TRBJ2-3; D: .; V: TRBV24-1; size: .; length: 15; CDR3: CATSDLGLGTDTQYF
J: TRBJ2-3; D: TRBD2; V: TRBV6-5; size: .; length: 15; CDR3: CASSLTSGRGNTQYF
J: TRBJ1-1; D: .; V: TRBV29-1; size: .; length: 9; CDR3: CSVDYGAFF
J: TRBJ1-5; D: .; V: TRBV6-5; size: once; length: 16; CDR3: CASSSFGGGGNQPQHF
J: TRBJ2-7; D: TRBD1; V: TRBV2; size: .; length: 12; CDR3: CATRDSPYEQYF
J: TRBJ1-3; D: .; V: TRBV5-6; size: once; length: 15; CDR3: CASSLKAFSGNTIYF
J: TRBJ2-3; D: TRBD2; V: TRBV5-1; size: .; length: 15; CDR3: CASSPGLAGTDTQYF
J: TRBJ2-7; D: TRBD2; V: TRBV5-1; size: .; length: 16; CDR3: CASSVLAGGRAYEQYF
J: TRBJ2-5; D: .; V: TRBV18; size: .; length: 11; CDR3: CASSEQETQYF
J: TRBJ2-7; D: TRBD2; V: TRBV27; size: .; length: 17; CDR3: CASSPISGLAGAREQYF
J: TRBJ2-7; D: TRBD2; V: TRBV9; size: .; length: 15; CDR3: CASSVVAGASYEQYF
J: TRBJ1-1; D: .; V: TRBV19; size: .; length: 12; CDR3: CASSVDLGEAFF
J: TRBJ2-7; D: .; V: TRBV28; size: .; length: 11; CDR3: CASTSNYEQYF